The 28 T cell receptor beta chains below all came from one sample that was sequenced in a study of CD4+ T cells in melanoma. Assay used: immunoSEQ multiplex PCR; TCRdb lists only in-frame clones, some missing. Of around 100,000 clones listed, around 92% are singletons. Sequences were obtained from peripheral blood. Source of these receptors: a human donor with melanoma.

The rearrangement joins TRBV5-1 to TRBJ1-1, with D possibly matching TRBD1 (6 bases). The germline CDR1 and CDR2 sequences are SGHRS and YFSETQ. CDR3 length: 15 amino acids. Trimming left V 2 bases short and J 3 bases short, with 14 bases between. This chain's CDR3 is CASSLGQLGDTEAFF. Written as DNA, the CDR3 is TGCGCCAGCAGCTTAGGACAGCTGGGGGACACTGAAGCTTTCTTT.

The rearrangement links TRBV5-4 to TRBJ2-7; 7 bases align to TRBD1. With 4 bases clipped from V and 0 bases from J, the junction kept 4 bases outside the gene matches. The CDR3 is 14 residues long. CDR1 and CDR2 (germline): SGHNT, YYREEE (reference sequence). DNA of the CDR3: TGTGCCAGCAGCCAGGACAGGTCCTCCTACGAGCAGTACTTC. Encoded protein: CASSQDRSSYEQYF.

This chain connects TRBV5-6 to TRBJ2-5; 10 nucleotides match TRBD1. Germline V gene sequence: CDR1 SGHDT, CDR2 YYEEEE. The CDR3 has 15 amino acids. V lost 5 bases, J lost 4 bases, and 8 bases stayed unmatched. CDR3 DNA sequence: TGTGCCAGCAGTCAGCGAGGACAGGGGGGAGAGACCCAGTACTTC. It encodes CASSQRGQGGETQYF.

The CDR3 DNA reads TGTGCCATCACCCTATCCCCCTCCTATGGCTACACCTTC. Translation: CAITLSPSYGYTF. This chain connects TRBV10-3 to TRBJ1-2, with unresolved D. CDR3 length equals 13 residues. In germline, CDR1 is ENHRY, CDR2 SYGVKD. V lost 7 bases, J lost 4 bases, and 13 bases lay in between.

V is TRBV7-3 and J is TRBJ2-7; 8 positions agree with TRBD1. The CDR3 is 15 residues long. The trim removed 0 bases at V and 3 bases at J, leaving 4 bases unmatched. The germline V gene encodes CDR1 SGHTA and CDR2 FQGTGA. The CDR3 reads CASSLTAGGYYEQYF. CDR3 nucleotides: TGTGCCAGCAGCTTAACGGCAGGGGGCTACTACGAGCAGTACTTC.

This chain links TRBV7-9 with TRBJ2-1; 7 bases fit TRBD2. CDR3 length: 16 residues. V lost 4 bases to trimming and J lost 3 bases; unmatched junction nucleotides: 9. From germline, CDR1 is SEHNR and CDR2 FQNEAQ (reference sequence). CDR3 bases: TGTGCCAGCAGCTCGCCCCGGGCGGGAGTCTACAATGAGCAGTTCTTC. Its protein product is CASSSPRAGVYNEQFF.

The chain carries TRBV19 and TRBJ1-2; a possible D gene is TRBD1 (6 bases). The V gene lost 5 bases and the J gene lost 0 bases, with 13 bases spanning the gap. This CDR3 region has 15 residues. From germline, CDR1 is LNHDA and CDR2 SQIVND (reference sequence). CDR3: CASSLGQGPNYGYTF. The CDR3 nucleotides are TGTGCCAGTAGTCTGGGGCAGGGGCCTAACTATGGCTACACCTTC.

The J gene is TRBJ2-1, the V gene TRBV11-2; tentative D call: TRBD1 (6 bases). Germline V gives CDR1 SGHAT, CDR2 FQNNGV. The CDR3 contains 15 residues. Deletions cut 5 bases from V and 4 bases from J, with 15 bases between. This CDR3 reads CASSQLGGPYNEQFF. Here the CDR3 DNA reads TGTGCCAGCAGCCAACTAGGGGGACCGTACAATGAGCAGTTCTTC.

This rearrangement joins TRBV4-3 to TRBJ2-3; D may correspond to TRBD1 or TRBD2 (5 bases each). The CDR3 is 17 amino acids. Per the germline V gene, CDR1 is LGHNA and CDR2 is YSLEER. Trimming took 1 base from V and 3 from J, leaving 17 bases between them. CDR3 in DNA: TGCGCCAGCAGCCAAGCCCCCACTTTGGGGGAGACAGATACGCAGTATTTT. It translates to CASSQAPTLGETDTQYF.

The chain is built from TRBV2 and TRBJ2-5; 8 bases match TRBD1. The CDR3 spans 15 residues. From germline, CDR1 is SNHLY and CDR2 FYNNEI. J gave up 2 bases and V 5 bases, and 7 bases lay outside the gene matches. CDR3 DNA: TGTGCCAGCAGTTCGGACAGGGTCTATCAAGAGACCCAGTACTTC. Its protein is CASSSDRVYQETQYF.

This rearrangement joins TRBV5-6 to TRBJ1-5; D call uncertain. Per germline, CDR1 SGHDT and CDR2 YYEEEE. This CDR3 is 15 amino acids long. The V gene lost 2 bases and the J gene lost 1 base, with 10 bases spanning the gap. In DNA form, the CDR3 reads TGTGCCAGCAGCTTATGGGTGAGCAGCAATCAGCCCCAGCATTTT. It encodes CASSLWVSSNQPQHF.

The CDR3 nucleotides read TGTGCCAGCACTCTAGCGGGAGATACGCAGTATTTT. Its translation is CASTLAGDTQYF. The chain uses TRBV6-6 and TRBJ2-3; 8 nucleotides line up with TRBD2. With V trimmed by 7 bases and J by 5 bases, 2 bases remained unmatched. The CDR3 runs to 12 residues. The germline V gene encodes CDR1 MNHNY and CDR2 SVGAGI (reference sequence).

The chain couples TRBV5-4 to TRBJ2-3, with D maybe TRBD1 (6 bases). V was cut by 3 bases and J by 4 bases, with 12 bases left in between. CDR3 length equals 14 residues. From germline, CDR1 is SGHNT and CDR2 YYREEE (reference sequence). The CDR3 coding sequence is TGTGCCAGCAGCTCCCCTACAGGGCCAGATACGCAGTATTTT. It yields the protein CASSSPTGPDTQYF.

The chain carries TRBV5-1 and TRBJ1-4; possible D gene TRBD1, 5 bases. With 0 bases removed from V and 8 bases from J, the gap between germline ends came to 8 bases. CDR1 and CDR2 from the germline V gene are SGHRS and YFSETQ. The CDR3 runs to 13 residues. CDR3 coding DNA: TGCGCCAGCAGCTTGGGAGGGGACGAAAAACTGTTTTTT. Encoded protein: CASSLGGDEKLFF.

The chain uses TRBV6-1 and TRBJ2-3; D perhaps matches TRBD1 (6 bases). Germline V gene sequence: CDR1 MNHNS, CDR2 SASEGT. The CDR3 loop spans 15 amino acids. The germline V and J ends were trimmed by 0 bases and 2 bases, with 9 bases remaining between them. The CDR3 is CASSEAGANTDTQYF. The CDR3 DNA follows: TGTGCCAGCAGTGAAGCGGGGGCAAACACAGATACGCAGTATTTT.

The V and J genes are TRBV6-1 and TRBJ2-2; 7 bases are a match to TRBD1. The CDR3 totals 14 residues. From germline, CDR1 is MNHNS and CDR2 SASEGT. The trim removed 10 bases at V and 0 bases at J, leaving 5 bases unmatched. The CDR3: CATGGTANTGELFF. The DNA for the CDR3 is TGTGCCACAGGGGGAACGGCGAACACCGGGGAGCTGTTTTTT.

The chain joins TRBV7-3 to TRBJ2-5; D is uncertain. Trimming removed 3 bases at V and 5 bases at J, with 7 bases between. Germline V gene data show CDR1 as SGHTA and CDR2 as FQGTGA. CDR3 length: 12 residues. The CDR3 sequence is CASSFLEETQYF. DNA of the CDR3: TGTGCCAGCAGCTTCCTGGAGGAGACCCAGTACTTC.

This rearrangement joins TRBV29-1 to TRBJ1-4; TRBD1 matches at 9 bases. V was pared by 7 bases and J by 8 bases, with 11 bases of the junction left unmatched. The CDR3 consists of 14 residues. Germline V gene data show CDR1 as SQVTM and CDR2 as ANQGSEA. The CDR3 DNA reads TGCAGCGCTAGACGGACAGGGGCCAACGAAAAACTGTTTTTT. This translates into CSARRTGANEKLFF.

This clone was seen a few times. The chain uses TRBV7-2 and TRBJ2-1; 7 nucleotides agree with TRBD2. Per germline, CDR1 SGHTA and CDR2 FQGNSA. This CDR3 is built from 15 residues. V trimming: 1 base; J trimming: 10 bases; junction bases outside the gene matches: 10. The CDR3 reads CASSLDRTSVGEQFF. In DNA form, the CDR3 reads TGTGCCAGCAGCTTAGACCGAACTAGCGTCGGGGAGCAGTTCTTC.

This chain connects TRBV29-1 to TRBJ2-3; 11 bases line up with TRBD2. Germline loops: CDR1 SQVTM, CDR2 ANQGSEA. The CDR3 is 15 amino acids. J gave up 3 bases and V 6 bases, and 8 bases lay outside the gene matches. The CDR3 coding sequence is TGCAGCGTCGCACGACTAGCGGGATCTACAGATACGCAGTATTTT. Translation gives CSVARLAGSTDTQYF.

In nucleotides, the CDR3 is TGTGCCAGCAGCTTGGTCCGGGACAGGGCCTACGAGCAGTACTTC. Translation gives CASSLVRDRAYEQYF. This chain links TRBV5-4 with TRBJ2-7; 9 bases match TRBD1. The CDR3 runs 15 residues. Germline V gene lookup returns CDR1 SGHNT and CDR2 YYREEE (reference sequence). V gave up 0 bases and J gave up 2 bases; unmatched junction bases: 3.

For the CDR3, the DNA is TGTGCCAGCAGCGTCACAACTATCGAAACCGGGGAGCTGTTTTTT. Amino acid sequence: CASSVTTIETGELFF. The V and J genes are TRBV9 and TRBJ2-2, with D unclear. V lost 2 bases and J 5 bases, leaving 13 bases between the germline ends. CDR1 and CDR2 (germline): SGDLS, YYNGEE. This CDR3 has 15 residues.

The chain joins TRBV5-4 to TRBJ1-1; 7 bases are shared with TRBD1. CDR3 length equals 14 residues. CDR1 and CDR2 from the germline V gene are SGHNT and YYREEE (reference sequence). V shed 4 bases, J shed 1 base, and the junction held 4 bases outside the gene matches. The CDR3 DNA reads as TGTGCCAGCAGCGCCAGACAGGGGAACACTGAAGCTTTCTTT. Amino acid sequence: CASSARQGNTEAFF.

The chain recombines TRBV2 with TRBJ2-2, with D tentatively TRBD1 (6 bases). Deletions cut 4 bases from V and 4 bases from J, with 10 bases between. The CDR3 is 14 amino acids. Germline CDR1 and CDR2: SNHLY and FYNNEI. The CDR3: CASSGQGFTGELFF. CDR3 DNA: TGTGCCAGCAGTGGGCAGGGGTTCACCGGGGAGCTGTTTTTT.

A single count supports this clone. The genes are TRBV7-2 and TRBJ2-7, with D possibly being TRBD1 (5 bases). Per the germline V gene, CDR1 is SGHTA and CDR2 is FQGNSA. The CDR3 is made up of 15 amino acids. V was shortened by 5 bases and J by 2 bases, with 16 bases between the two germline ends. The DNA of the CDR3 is TGTGCCAGCAGCACCAGGGTAGGCGGACCCTACGAGCAGTACTTC. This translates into CASSTRVGGPYEQYF.

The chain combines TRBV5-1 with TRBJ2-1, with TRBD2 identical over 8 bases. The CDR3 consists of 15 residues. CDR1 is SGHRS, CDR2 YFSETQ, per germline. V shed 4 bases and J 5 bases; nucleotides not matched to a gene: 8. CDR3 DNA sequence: TGCGCCAGCAGCGTCAGCGGGAGTAGCAACAATGAGCAGTTCTTC. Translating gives CASSVSGSSNNEQFF.

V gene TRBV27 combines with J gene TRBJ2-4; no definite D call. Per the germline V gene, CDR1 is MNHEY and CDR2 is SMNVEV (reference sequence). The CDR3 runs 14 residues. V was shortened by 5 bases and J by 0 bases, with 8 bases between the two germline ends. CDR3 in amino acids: CASSGLLAKNIQYF. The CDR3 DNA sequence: TGTGCCAGCAGTGGTCTCCTAGCCAAAAACATTCAGTACTTC.

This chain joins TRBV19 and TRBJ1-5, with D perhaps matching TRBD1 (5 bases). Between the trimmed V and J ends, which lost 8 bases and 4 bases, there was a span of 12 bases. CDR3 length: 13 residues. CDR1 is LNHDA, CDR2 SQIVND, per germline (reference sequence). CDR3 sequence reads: CASSGTGNQPQHF. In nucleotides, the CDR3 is TGTGCCAGTTCCGGGACGGGAAATCAGCCCCAGCATTTT.